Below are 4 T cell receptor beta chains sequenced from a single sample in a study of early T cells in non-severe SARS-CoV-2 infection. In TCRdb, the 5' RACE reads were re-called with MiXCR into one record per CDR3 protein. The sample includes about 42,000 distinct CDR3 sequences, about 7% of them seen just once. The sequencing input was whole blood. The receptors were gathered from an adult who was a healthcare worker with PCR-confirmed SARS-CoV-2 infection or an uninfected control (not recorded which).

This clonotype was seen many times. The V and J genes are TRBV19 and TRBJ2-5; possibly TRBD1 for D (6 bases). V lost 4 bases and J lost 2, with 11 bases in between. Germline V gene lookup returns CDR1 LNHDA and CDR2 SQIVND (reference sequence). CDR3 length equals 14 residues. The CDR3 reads CASSTGVAQETQYF. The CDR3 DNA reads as TGTGCCAGTAGTACAGGGGTCGCACAAGAGACCCAGTACTTC.

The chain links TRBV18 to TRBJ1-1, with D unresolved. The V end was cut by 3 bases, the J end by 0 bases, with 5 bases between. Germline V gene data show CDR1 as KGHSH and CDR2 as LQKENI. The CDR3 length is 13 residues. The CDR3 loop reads CASSPAMNTEAFF. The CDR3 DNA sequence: TGTGCCAGCTCACCTGCAATGAACACTGAAGCTTTCTTT.

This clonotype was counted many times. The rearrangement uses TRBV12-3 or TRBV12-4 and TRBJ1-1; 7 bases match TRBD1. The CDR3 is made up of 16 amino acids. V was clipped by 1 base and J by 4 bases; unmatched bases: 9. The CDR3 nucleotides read TGTGCCAGCAGTTTAGGAGACAGGGAATTGAGCACTGAAGCTTTCTTT. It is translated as CASSLGDRELSTEAFF.

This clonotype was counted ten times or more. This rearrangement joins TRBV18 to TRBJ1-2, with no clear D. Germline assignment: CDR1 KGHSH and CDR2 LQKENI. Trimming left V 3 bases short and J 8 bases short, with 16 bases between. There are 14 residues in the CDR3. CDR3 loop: CASSPLMGEGGYTF. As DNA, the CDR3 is TGTGCCAGCTCACCCTTAATGGGCGAGGGCGGCTACACCTTC.